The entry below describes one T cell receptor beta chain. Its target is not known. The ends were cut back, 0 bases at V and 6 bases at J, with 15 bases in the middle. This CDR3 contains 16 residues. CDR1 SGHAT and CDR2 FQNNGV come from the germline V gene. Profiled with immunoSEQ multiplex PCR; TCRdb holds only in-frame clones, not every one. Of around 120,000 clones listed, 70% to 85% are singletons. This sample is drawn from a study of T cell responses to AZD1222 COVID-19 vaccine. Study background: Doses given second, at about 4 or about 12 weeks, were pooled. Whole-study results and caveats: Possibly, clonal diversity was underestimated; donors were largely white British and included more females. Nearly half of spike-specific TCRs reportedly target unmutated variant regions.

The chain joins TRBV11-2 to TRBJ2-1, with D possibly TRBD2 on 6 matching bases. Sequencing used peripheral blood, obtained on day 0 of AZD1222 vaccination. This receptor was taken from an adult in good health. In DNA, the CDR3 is TGTGCCAGCAGCTTAGATTGGGCTAGCGCCCCCAATGAGCAGTTCTTC. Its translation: CASSLDWASAPNEQFF.